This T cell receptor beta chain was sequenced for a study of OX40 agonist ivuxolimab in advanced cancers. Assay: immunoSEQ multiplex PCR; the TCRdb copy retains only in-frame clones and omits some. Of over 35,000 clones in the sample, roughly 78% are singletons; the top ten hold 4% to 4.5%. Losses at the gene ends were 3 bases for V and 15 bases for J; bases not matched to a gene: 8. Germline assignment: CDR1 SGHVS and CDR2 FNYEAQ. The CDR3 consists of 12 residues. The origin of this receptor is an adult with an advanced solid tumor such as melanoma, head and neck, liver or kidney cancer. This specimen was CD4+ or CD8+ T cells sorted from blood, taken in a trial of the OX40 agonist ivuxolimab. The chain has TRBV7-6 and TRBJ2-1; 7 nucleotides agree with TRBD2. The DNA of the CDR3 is TGTGCCAGCAGCTTGGGCGGGAGAAGTATGTTCTTC. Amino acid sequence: CASSLGGRSMFF.